This passage covers 31 T cell receptor beta chains from one sample sequenced in a study of blood T cell repertoires in COVID-19. Measured with immunoSEQ multiplex PCR; TCRdb has only the in-frame clones, and not every one. The sample shows roughly 200,000 clones, 70% to 90% of them seen only once. Sequenced: PBMCs or T cells enriched from blood (not recorded which). The receptors derive from a woman aged 25 to 45 who had been exposed to COVID-19.

The DNA for the CDR3 is TGTGCCAGCAGTCGACAGGGGTCGGGCACCGGGGAGCTGTTTTTT. This translates into CASSRQGSGTGELFF. The rearrangement links TRBV11-2 to TRBJ2-2; 8 bases are shared with TRBD1. The CDR3 totals 15 residues. V gave up 6 bases and J gave up 4 bases; unmatched junction bases: 7. Germline V gene sequence: CDR1 SGHAT, CDR2 FQNNGV.

This clone is a singleton in its sample. This sample also contains other DNA sequences that code for the same CDR3. The genes are TRBV24-1 and TRBJ1-2; 10 nucleotides align to TRBD1. Germline values: CDR1 KGHDR, CDR2 SFDVKD. The V segment lost 4 bases and the J segment 2 bases; nucleotides outside the gene matches: 3. The CDR3 is 15 amino acids. CDR3 nucleotides: TGTGCCACCAGTGACCCGGGACAGGGGAACTATGGCTACACCTTC. Protein sequence: CATSDPGQGNYGYTF.

The V gene is TRBV6-5, the J gene TRBJ1-2; D possibly corresponds to TRBD1 (6 bases). The CDR3 contains 15 residues. Trimming stripped 2 bases from V and 5 bases from J, with 15 bases between. Germline V CDR1 and CDR2: MNHEY, SVGAGI. The CDR3 DNA is TGTGCCAGCAGTTACCAGGTCGGGGGGGCTTATGGCTACACCTTC. Protein: CASSYQVGGAYGYTF.

The J gene is TRBJ2-5, the V gene TRBV7-8; maybe TRBD2 (6 bases). Germline V CDR1 and CDR2: SGHVS, FQNEAQ. The CDR3 sequence is 14 residues long. V was cut by 0 bases and J by 5 bases, with 10 bases left in between. CDR3 bases: TGTGCCAGCAGCTTAGCGGGCGGGGACGAGACCCAGTACTTC. Its protein is CASSLAGGDETQYF.

V and J are TRBV9 and TRBJ1-3; D remains ambiguous. The germline V gene has CDR1 SGDLS and CDR2 YYNGEE. Trimming shortened V by 0 bases and J by 0 bases, and 7 bases separated the two germline ends. The CDR3 spans 15 residues. The CDR3 loop reads CASSVDSLSGNTIYF. The CDR3 nucleotides read TGTGCCAGCAGCGTAGACAGCCTCTCTGGAAACACCATATATTTT.

The chain carries TRBV18 and TRBJ1-3, with TRBD1 matching 10 bases. The CDR3 is 15 residues long. The germline gives CDR1 KGHSH, CDR2 LQKENI. V shed 5 bases and J 4 bases; nucleotides not matched to a gene: 5. This CDR3 reads CASSASTGGGNTIYF. The CDR3 nucleotides read TGTGCCAGCTCAGCTTCGACAGGGGGCGGAAACACCATATATTTT.

The rearrangement joins TRBV12-3 or TRBV12-4 to TRBJ2-1; the D is unclear. CDR3 length equals 11 residues. Trimming shortened V by 11 bases and J by 7 bases, and 12 bases separated the two germline ends. The CDR3 region has the DNA TGTGCCGGCGCCGGGTGGAATGAGCAGTTCTTC. Its protein product is CAGAGWNEQFF.

This clone was recorded once. The rearrangement joins TRBV3-1 (or the pseudogene TRBV3-2) to TRBJ2-7; D gene ambiguous. Germline V gene data show CDR1 as LGHDT and CDR2 as YNNKEL (reference sequence). The CDR3 covers 15 residues. V lost 0 bases and J 3 bases, leaving 12 bases between the germline ends. The CDR3 protein is CASSQDVARRYEQYF. CDR3 in DNA: TGTGCCAGCAGCCAAGATGTTGCCAGGCGCTACGAGCAGTACTTC.

The chain recombines TRBV19 with TRBJ2-1; 8 bases map to TRBD2. Trimming took 4 bases from V and 0 from J; bases not matched to a gene: 5. The CDR3 is made up of 16 amino acids. Germline V CDR1 and CDR2: LNHDA, SQIVND (reference sequence). CDR3 in DNA: TGTGCCAGTAGTAATGTCGGGGGGGCCTCCTACAATGAGCAGTTCTTC. Encoded protein: CASSNVGGASYNEQFF.

This chain links TRBV3-1 (or the pseudogene TRBV3-2) with TRBJ2-2; possible D gene TRBD2, 7 bases. Trimming left V 0 bases short and J 2 bases short, with 13 bases between. CDR1 and CDR2 from the germline V gene are LGHDT and YNNKEL (reference sequence). The CDR3 runs to 17 residues. The CDR3 protein is CASSQDRGGFNTGELFF. CDR3 nucleotides: TGTGCCAGCAGCCAAGATCGCGGGGGCTTTAACACCGGGGAGCTGTTTTTT.

As for this clone: Other DNA sequences from this sample encode an identical CDR3 as well. This chain uses TRBV29-1 with TRBJ2-5, with D perhaps matching TRBD2 (5 bases). This CDR3 has 10 amino acids. CDR1 SQVTM and CDR2 ANQGSEA come from the germline V gene. Trimming took 5 bases from V and 5 from J, leaving 6 bases between them. CDR3 loop: CSVTGETQYF. CDR3 nucleotides: TGCAGCGTTACGGGGGAGACCCAGTACTTC.

This clone has more than one count but fewer than ten. This rearrangement joins TRBV15 to TRBJ2-4; 7 positions agree with TRBD2. V shed 0 bases and J 5 bases; nucleotides not matched to a gene: 1. Germline V CDR1 and CDR2: LNHNV, YYDKDF (reference sequence). There are 14 residues in the CDR3. This CDR3 reads CATSRDLAENIQYF. CDR3 DNA sequence: TGTGCCACCAGCAGAGATCTAGCGGAAAACATTCAGTACTTC. Full variable domain (outside the CDR3, taken from reference TRBV15 and TRBJ2-4): DAMVIQNPRYQVTQFGKPVTLSCSQTLNHNVMYWYQQKSSQAPKLLFHYYDKDFNNEADTPDNFQSRRPNTSFCFLDIRSPGLGDTAMYLCATSRDLAENIQYFGAGTRLSVL.

The table lists this clone with a few counts. The V gene is TRBV4-1, the J gene TRBJ1-6; 8 nucleotides align to TRBD1. The junction had 16 bases not matched to a gene; V was cut back by 0 bases and J by 0 bases. Germline values: CDR1 MGHRA, CDR2 YSYEKL. The CDR3 extends over 22 amino acids. In DNA, the CDR3 is TGCGCCAGCAGCCAAGATCGAGGCAGGGGGCTTTCGGTCAGCTCCTATAATTCACCCCTCCACTTT. The encoded protein is CASSQDRGRGLSVSSYNSPLHF.

This clone was detected only a few times. The J gene is TRBJ1-1, the V gene TRBV6-5; no definite D call. The CDR3 totals 11 residues. Trimming cost V 1 base and J 9 bases, with 6 bases left between them. Germline V lookup: CDR1 MNHEY, CDR2 SVGAGI. The CDR3 sequence: CASSYLGQAFF. The CDR3, as DNA: TGTGCCAGCAGTTACTTGGGCCAAGCTTTCTTT.

CDR3 residues: CASSIGTPTAEQYF. In nucleotides, the CDR3 is TGTGCCAGTAGTATAGGGACACCCACCGCCGAGCAGTACTTC. The chain is built from TRBV19 and TRBJ2-7; D possibly corresponds to TRBD1 (5 bases). Trimming took off 1 base at V and 6 bases at J, with 13 bases between the two ends. CDR3 size: 14 residues. Germline assignment: CDR1 LNHDA and CDR2 SQIVND (reference sequence).

The genes are TRBV19 and TRBJ1-5, with D perhaps TRBD1 (6 bases). The germline gives CDR1 LNHDA, CDR2 SQIVND (reference sequence). The CDR3 consists of 16 residues. Trimming left V 6 bases short and J 0 bases short, with 15 bases between. The CDR3 DNA reads as TGTGCCAGTAGCGAAAACAGGGTCCATAGCAATCAGCCCCAGCATTTT. It specifies CASSENRVHSNQPQHF.

The gene calls are TRBV12-5 and TRBJ1-1; perhaps TRBD1 as D (5 bases). CDR1 is LGHNT, CDR2 FRNRAP, per germline. V lost 2 bases, J lost 0 bases, and 10 bases lay in between. The CDR3 spans 15 residues. The CDR3 loop reads CASGLFGGLNTEAFF. DNA of the CDR3: TGTGCTAGTGGTTTGTTCGGGGGACTGAACACTGAAGCTTTCTTT.

The chain couples TRBV30 to TRBJ1-4; D remains unclear. CDR1 and CDR2 (germline): GTSNPN, SVGIG (reference sequence). The CDR3 consists of 14 residues. The V end lost 2 bases, the J end lost 5 bases, and 12 bases lay between the germline ends. The CDR3 DNA reads as TGTGCCTGGAGTAGAGGGCTGGGAAATGAAAAACTGTTTTTT. Protein sequence: CAWSRGLGNEKLFF.

V is TRBV19 and J is TRBJ2-7, with 8 bases identical to TRBD1. There are 15 residues in the CDR3. Germline values: CDR1 LNHDA, CDR2 SQIVND (reference sequence). Trimming cost V 0 bases and J 3 bases; bases outside gene matches: 4. The CDR3 DNA sequence: TGTGCCAGTAGTATAGAGGGGACAGGACTCTACGAGCAGTACTTC. Amino acid sequence: CASSIEGTGLYEQYF.

The chain links TRBV5-1 to TRBJ2-3; 8 nucleotides align to TRBD1. The germline gives CDR1 SGHRS, CDR2 YFSETQ. V lost 0 bases and J lost 3; bases outside the gene matches: 6. The CDR3 loop spans 16 amino acids. This chain's CDR3 is CASSLGTGKKTDTQYF. Written as DNA, the CDR3 is TGCGCCAGCAGCTTGGGGACAGGGAAGAAGACAGATACGCAGTATTTT.

The chain joins TRBV5-1 to TRBJ2-7; TRBD1 might be the D (6 bases). Germline V gene lookup returns CDR1 SGHRS and CDR2 YFSETQ. The CDR3 is 15 residues long. Between the trimmed V and J ends, which lost 4 bases and 1 base, there was a span of 15 bases. In DNA, the CDR3 is TGCGCCAGCAGCATGGGGGCAGGGCCATCCTACGAGCAGTACTTC. Translating gives CASSMGAGPSYEQYF.

The chain carries TRBV6-6 and TRBJ1-4; D uncertain. The ends were cut back, 0 bases at V and 4 bases at J, with 12 bases in the middle. Germline V CDR1 and CDR2: MNHNY, SVGAGI (reference sequence). This CDR3 spans 16 amino acids. The CDR3 nucleotides are TGTGCCAGCAGTTACTCGATAGGTCAGGATAATGAAAAACTGTTTTTT. Translation: CASSYSIGQDNEKLFF.

The rearrangement uses TRBV13 and TRBJ1-2; 8 nucleotides match TRBD1. This CDR3 region has 14 residues. The V and J ends lost 2 bases and 4 bases, in that order; junction bases with no gene match: 3. Germline lookup yields CDR1 PRHDT and CDR2 FYEKMQ (reference sequence). CDR3 DNA sequence: TGTGCCAGCAGCTTAATTACAGGGGGCTATGGCTACACCTTC. This translates into CASSLITGGYGYTF.

V and J are TRBV7-2 and TRBJ2-7; weak D call: TRBD1 (5 bases). The germline gives CDR1 SGHTA, CDR2 FQGNSA. CDR3 length equals 14 residues. V lost 1 base to trimming and J lost 6 bases, with 13 bases between them. The CDR3 sequence is CASSLGRVAFEQYF. The CDR3 DNA follows: TGTGCCAGCAGCTTAGGCAGGGTAGCCTTCGAGCAGTACTTC.

The J gene is TRBJ1-6, the V gene TRBV12-3 or TRBV12-4, with D uncertain. The CDR3 has 13 residues. Trimming took 4 bases from V and 10 from J, leaving 11 bases between them. The CDR3 reads CASSWRISSPLHF. CDR3 coding DNA: TGTGCCAGCAGTTGGCGGATATCATCACCCCTCCACTTT.

The V call is TRBV5-1, the J call TRBJ2-7; D remains unclear. Trimming took off 4 bases at V and 0 bases at J, with 14 bases between the two ends. Germline lookup yields CDR1 SGHRS and CDR2 YFSETQ. CDR3 size: 15 residues. The CDR3 reads CASSPDLGSSYEQYF. The CDR3 DNA reads as TGCGCCAGCAGCCCCGACTTAGGCAGCTCCTACGAGCAGTACTTC. Full variable domain (rest looked up from reference TRBV5-1 and TRBJ2-7): KAGVTQTPRYLIKTRGQQVTLSCSPISGHRSVSWYQQTPGQGLQFLFEYFSETQRNKGNFPGRFSGRQFSNSRSEMNVSTLELGDSALYLCASSPDLGSSYEQYFGPGTRLTVT.

DNA for the CDR3: TGTGCCAGCAGGCCCGGTGGGGGGATCTACGAGCAGTACTTC. Translation gives CASRPGGGIYEQYF. The gene calls are TRBV28 and TRBJ2-7, with D perhaps matching TRBD2 (6 bases). This CDR3 spans 14 amino acids. Between the trimmed V and J ends, which lost 6 bases and 3 bases, there was a span of 15 bases. Germline CDR1 reads MDHEN; CDR2 reads SYDVKM.

The chain uses TRBV11-3 and TRBJ1-1; D not certain. The CDR3 extends over 12 amino acids. The germline V gene encodes CDR1 SGHNT and CDR2 YENEEA. V was trimmed by 4 bases and J by 4 bases, leaving 7 bases between them. The CDR3: CASSSLATEAFF. CDR3 bases: TGTGCCAGCAGCTCGTTGGCCACTGAAGCTTTCTTT.

This CDR3 is CATKPLPGQGASNTEAFF. The DNA of the CDR3 is TGTGCCACCAAACCTCTGCCGGGACAGGGGGCGTCGAACACTGAAGCTTTCTTT. The rearrangement links TRBV19 to TRBJ1-1; 12 bases fit TRBD1. With 10 bases clipped from V and 1 base from J, the junction kept 16 bases outside the gene matches. The CDR3 totals 18 residues. Germline V lookup: CDR1 LNHDA, CDR2 SQIVND (reference sequence).

In regard to this clone: At one end the junction does not follow the germline gene, possibly because of a read error. The V and J genes are TRBV6-1 and TRBJ2-4, with a possible D match to TRBD1 (7 bases). From germline, CDR1 is MNHNS and CDR2 SASEGT. CDR3 length: 17 residues. DNA of the CDR3: TGTGCCAGCTGTGACAGGGTAGGGGACTTAGCCAAAAACATTCAGTACTTC. Protein: CASCDRVGDLAKNIQYF.

Only a few counts were recorded for this clone. The chain combines TRBV5-5 with TRBJ2-1; D is perhaps TRBD2 (5 bases). Germline V gives CDR1 SGHKS, CDR2 YYEKEE (reference sequence). The CDR3 extends over 16 amino acids. V was shortened by 2 bases and J by 8 bases, with 20 bases between the two germline ends. In nucleotides, the CDR3 is TGTGCCAGCAGCTTATTCGGAGGCGGTTTGAGCCATGAGCAGTTCTTC. Translated: CASSLFGGGLSHEQFF.